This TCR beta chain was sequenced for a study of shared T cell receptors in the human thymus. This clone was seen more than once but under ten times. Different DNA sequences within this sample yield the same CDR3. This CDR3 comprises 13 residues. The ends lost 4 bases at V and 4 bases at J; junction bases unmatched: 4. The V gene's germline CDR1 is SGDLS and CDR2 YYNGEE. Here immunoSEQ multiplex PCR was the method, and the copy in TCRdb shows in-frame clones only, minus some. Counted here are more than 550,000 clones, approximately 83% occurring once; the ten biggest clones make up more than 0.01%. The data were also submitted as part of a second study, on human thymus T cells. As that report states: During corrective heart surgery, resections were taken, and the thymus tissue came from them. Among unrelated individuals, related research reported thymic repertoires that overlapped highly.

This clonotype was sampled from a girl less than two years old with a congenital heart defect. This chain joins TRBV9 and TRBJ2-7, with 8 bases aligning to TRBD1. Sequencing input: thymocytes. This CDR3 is CASSPGTGYEQYF. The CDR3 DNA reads TGTGCCAGCAGCCCCGGGACAGGTTACGAGCAGTACTTC.